This TCR beta chain was retrieved from a study of shared clonotypes between healthy human individuals. The germline gives CDR1 MNHNS, CDR2 SASEGT. There are 15 residues in the CDR3. V lost 5 bases, J lost 3 bases, and 8 bases stayed unmatched. Clones were read by immunoSEQ multiplex PCR, and TCRdb kept only the in-frame ones, dropping some. The data show some 2,000,000 clones, roughly 94% seen once. The chain recombines TRBV6-1 with TRBJ2-5; 8 bases match TRBD1. This clonotype was sampled from a man between 18 and 35 years old in good health. Source material: naive CD4+ T cells sorted from blood. Noted subset: CD45RA+ positively selected. The DNA for the CDR3 is TGTGCCAGCAGTACCTCGGACAGGGTCAAAGAGACCCAGTACTTC. Its protein is CASSTSDRVKETQYF.